A single sample is the source of the 3 T cell receptor beta chains below, sequenced in a study of T cell responses to AZD1222 COVID-19 vaccine. The data were produced by immunoSEQ multiplex PCR, yet TCRdb's version contains in-frame clones alone and is incomplete. The sample has 200,000 to 300,000 clones; approximately 93% are singletons. Specimen: peripheral blood, collected on day 0 of AZD1222 vaccination. The receptors here all came from an adult in good health.

For this clone: Other DNA sequences from this sample encode an identical CDR3 as well. The V call is TRBV28, the J call TRBJ1-5; D gene unclear. Germline lookup yields CDR1 MDHEN and CDR2 SYDVKM. This CDR3 is built from 13 residues. V was shortened by 6 bases and J by 3 bases, with 9 bases between the two germline ends. CDR3 DNA sequence: TGTGCCAGCAGCCCCCCCCTCAATCAGCCCCAGCATTTT. It codes for CASSPPLNQPQHF.

The gene calls are TRBV2 and TRBJ1-5; a possible D gene is TRBD1 (5 bases). V shed 6 bases and J shed 5 bases, with 11 bases lying between them. The V gene's germline CDR1 is SNHLY and CDR2 FYNNEI. The CDR3 totals 13 residues. CDR3 region: CASSRRVDQPQHF. The CDR3 DNA reads TGTGCCAGCAGCCGCAGGGTAGATCAGCCCCAGCATTTT.

The chain links TRBV6-1 to TRBJ1-3; D is unresolved. Trimming stripped 1 base from V and 0 bases from J, with 10 bases between. The germline V gene has CDR1 MNHNS and CDR2 SASEGT. The length of the CDR3 is 16 residues. The CDR3 spells CASSEGMGSSGNTIYF. For the CDR3, the DNA is TGTGCCAGCAGTGAAGGAATGGGGAGCTCTGGAAACACCATATATTTT.